This entry describes one T cell receptor beta chain. This entry belongs to a study of early T cells in non-severe SARS-CoV-2 infection. Across the study: Sequencing used unsorted whole-blood bulk RNA, so chains lack pairing.

Individually, cDNA molecules had unique molecular identifiers attached to them. TCRdb reprocessed the 5' RACE reads with MiXCR, giving one entry per CDR3 protein. This table has roughly 58,000 distinct CDR3 sequences, around 10% appearing once. The CDR3 totals 14 residues. In germline, CDR1 is SQVTM, CDR2 ANQGSEA. With 2 bases removed from V and 3 bases from J, the gap between germline ends came to 14 bases. Sequenced material: whole blood. The genes are TRBV29-1 and TRBJ2-7; either TRBD1 or TRBD2 may fit D (5 bases each). The sequence was collected from an adult who was a healthcare worker with PCR-confirmed SARS-CoV-2 infection or an uninfected control (not recorded which). This chain's CDR3 is CSVEKGMGVYEQYF. In DNA, the CDR3 is TGCAGCGTTGAAAAGGGGATGGGGGTCTACGAGCAGTACTTC.